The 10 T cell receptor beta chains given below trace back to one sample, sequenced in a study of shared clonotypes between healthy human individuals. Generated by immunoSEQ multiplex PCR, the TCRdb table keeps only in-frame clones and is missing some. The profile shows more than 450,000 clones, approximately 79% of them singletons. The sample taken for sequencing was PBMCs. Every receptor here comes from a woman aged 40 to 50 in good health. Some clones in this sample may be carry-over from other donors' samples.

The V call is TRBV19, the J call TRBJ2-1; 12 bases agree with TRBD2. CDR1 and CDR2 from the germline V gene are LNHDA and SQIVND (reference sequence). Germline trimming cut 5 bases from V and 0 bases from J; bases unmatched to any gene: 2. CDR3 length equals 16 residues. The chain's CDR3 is CASSASGRASYNEQFF. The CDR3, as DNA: TGTGCCAGTAGTGCTAGCGGGAGGGCCTCCTACAATGAGCAGTTCTTC.

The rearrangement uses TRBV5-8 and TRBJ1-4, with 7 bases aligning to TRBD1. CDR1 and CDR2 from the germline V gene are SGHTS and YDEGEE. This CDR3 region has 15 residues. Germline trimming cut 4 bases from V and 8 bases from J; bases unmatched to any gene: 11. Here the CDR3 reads CASSPGTVGREKLFF. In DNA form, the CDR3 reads TGTGCCAGCAGCCCAGGGACAGTGGGAAGGGAAAAACTGTTTTTT. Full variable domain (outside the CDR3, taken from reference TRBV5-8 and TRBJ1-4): EAGVTQSPTHLIKTRGQQATLRCSPISGHTSVYWYQQALGLGLQFLLWYDEGEERNRGNFPPRFSGRQFPNYSSELNVNALELEDSALYLCASSPGTVGREKLFFGSGTQLSVL.

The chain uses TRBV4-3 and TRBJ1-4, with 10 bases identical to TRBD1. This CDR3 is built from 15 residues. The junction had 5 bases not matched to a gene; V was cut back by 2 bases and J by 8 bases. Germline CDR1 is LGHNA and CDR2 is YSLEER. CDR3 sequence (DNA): TGCGCCAGCAGCCAACATGACAGGGGGCACGAAAAACTGTTTTTT. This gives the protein CASSQHDRGHEKLFF.

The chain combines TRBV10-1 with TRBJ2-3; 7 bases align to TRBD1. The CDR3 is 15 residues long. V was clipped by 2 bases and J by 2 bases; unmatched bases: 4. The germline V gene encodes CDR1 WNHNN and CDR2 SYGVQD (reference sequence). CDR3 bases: TGCGCCAGCAGTGAGGACGGGACAGCCACAGATACGCAGTATTTT. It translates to CASSEDGTATDTQYF.

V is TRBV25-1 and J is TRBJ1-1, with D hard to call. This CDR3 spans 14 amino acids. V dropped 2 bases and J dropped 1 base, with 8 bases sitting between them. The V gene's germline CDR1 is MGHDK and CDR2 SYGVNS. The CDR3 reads CASSEGVGNTEAFF. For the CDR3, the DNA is TGTGCCAGCAGTGAAGGCGTCGGGAACACTGAAGCTTTCTTT.

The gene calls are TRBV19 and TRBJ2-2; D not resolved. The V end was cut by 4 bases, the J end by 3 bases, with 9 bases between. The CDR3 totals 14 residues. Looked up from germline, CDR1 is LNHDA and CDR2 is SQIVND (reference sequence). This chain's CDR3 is CASSSGPHTGELFF. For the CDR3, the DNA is TGTGCCAGTAGTAGCGGACCTCACACCGGGGAGCTGTTTTTT. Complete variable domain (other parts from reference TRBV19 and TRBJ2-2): DGGITQSPKYLFRKEGQNVTLSCEQNLNHDAMYWYRQDPGQGLRLIYYSQIVNDFQKGDIAEGYSVSREKKESFPLTVTSAQKNPTAFYLCASSSGPHTGELFFGEGSRLTVL.

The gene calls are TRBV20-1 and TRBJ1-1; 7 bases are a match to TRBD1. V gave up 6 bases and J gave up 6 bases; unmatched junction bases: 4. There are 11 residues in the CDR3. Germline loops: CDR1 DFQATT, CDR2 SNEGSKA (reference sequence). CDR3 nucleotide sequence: TGCAGTGCCAAGGGGGCCCCTGAAGCTTTCTTT. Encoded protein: CSAKGAPEAFF.

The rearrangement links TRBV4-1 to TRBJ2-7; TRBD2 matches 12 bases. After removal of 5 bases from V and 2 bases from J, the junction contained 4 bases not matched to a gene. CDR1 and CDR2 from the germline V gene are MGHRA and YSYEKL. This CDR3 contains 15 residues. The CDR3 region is CASSSTSGGPYEQYF. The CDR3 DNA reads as TGCGCCAGCAGCTCGACTAGCGGGGGCCCCTACGAGCAGTACTTC.

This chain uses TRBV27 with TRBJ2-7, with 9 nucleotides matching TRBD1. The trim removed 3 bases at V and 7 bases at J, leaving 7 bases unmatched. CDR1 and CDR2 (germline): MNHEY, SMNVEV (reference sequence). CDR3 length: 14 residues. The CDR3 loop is CASSLDRGMGEQYF. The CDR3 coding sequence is TGTGCCAGCAGTTTGGACAGGGGAATGGGGGAGCAGTACTTC.

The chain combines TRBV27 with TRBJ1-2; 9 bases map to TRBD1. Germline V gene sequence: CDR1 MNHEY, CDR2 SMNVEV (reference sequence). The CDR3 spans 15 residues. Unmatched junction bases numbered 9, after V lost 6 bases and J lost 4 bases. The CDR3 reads CASRPGQGIPYGYTF. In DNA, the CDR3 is TGTGCCAGCAGGCCGGGACAGGGAATACCCTATGGCTACACCTTC.